A single sample gave rise to the 21 T cell receptor beta chains below, sequenced in a study of spatial heterogeneity in lung cancer. Time point of the sample: sample taken at primary tumor resection. Antigen specificity for these receptors is unknown. Study results and caveats: Counts that tracked tumor mutation counts were those of expanded intratumoral alpha and beta TCRs.

A single record per CDR3 protein comes from TCRdb applying MiXCR to the 5' RACE reads. Of 12,000 or so distinct CDR3 sequences in the sample, approximately 15% were seen once. Material: lung tumor tissue, obtained at surgery. Receptor source: a male donor with early-stage non-small cell lung cancer.

The rearrangement links TRBV7-8 to TRBJ1-2; 7 bases line up with TRBD1. The trim removed 8 bases at V and 4 bases at J, leaving 10 bases unmatched. The CDR3 totals 14 residues. Germline lookup yields CDR1 SGHVS and CDR2 FQNEAQ. DNA for the CDR3: TGTGCCAGCGTTCCGGGACAGCAGACCTATGGCTACACCTTC. It translates to CASVPGQQTYGYTF.

This clonotype was recorded at least ten times. V usage is TRBV7-2 and J usage is TRBJ2-1, with 9 bases aligning to TRBD2. Trimming took 4 bases from V and 9 from J; bases not matched to a gene: 13. Germline loops: CDR1 SGHTA, CDR2 FQGNSA. This CDR3 comprises 16 residues. This CDR3 reads CASSSRRRGGVGEQFF. For the CDR3, the DNA is TGTGCCAGCAGCTCACGCAGGCGGGGGGGCGTAGGTGAGCAGTTCTTC.

This clonotype was seen at least ten times. The chain recombines TRBV6-6 with TRBJ2-5, with D possibly being TRBD2 (6 bases). V dropped 7 bases and J dropped 5 bases, with 14 bases sitting between them. From germline, CDR1 is MNHNY and CDR2 SVGAGI (reference sequence). The CDR3 contains 13 residues. The CDR3 nucleotides are TGTGCCAGCATGGGAACTAGCTTGGAGACCCAGTACTTC. It yields the protein CASMGTSLETQYF.

By share of the sample, this clonotype is medium-sized. The chain has TRBV7-2 and TRBJ2-7; D is perhaps TRBD1 (5 bases). Germline V gene data show CDR1 as SGHTA and CDR2 as FQGNSA. The CDR3 loop spans 14 amino acids. V gave up 5 bases and J gave up 2 bases, with 13 bases separating them. CDR3 amino acids: CASSRGRPPYEQYF. The CDR3 DNA reads TGTGCCAGCAGCAGGGGCCGGCCACCCTACGAGCAGTACTTC.

This clonotype was picked up many times. The V and J genes are TRBV2 and TRBJ2-5; 8 bases align to TRBD2. The trim removed 7 bases at V and 4 bases at J, leaving 5 bases unmatched. Germline loops: CDR1 SNHLY, CDR2 FYNNEI. The CDR3 spans 13 residues. CDR3 amino acids: CASTLGLAETQYF. The CDR3 nucleotides are TGTGCCAGCACCCTTGGACTAGCAGAGACCCAGTACTTC.

This clonotype was seen a handful of times. The junction and the germline gene differ at one end; a read error may be behind it. The gene calls are TRBV11-2 and TRBJ2-3, with TRBD1 identical over 9 bases. The CDR3 spans 14 residues. Germline lookup yields CDR1 SGHAT and CDR2 FQNNGV. The CDR3 sequence is CASSLVKDRGILHF. Written as DNA, the CDR3 is TGTGCCAGCAGCTTAGTCAAAGACAGGGGGATCTTACATTTT.

There are many counts of this clonotype. The V and J genes are TRBV7-2 and TRBJ2-7; D remains ambiguous. V was trimmed by 3 bases and J by 3 bases, leaving 15 bases between them. This CDR3 region has 15 residues. CDR1 is SGHTA, CDR2 FQGNSA, per germline. For the CDR3, the DNA is TGTGCCAGCAGCTTCGCCCCGTCGGTCTTCTACGAGCAGTACTTC. Its translation: CASSFAPSVFYEQYF.

This clonotype has at least ten counts. The chain is built from TRBV29-1 and TRBJ2-3; no definite D call. CDR1 is SQVTM and CDR2 is ANQGSEA in the germline V gene. This CDR3 region has 14 residues. With 7 bases removed from V and 2 bases from J, the gap between germline ends came to 16 bases. DNA of the CDR3: TGCAGCGCAGACTCGGGCCCTAACACAGATACGCAGTATTTT. Translated: CSADSGPNTDTQYF.

The table lists this clonotype with many counts. The gene calls are TRBV28 and TRBJ2-3; 13 positions agree with TRBD2. Germline assignment: CDR1 MDHEN and CDR2 SYDVKM. Trimming at V came to 4 bases and at J to 3 bases, leaving 7 bases not matched to a gene. The length of the CDR3 is 17 residues. This chain's CDR3 is CASSSWTSGSLTDTQYF. The CDR3 coding sequence is TGTGCCAGCAGTTCTTGGACTAGCGGGAGTTTGACAGATACGCAGTATTTT.

CDR3 amino acids: CSVPGMGYNEQFF. As DNA, the CDR3 is TGCAGCGTTCCGGGAATGGGCTACAATGAGCAGTTCTTC. The V and J genes are TRBV29-1 and TRBJ2-1; D is possibly TRBD2 (5 bases). This CDR3 is built from 13 residues. Germline V CDR1 and CDR2: SQVTM, ANQGSEA. Trimming stripped 5 bases from V and 3 bases from J, with 11 bases between.

This clonotype is medium-sized within its sample. The chain combines TRBV4-2 with TRBJ1-1; TRBD1 aligns across 9 bases. The V gene's germline CDR1 is LGHNA and CDR2 YNFKEQ. The CDR3 is 15 amino acids. V was clipped by 3 bases and J by 1 base; unmatched bases: 3. The CDR3 spells CASSQGQGPNTEAFF. CDR3 in DNA: TGTGCCAGCAGCCAGGGACAGGGACCGAACACTGAAGCTTTCTTT.

In its sample, this clonotype ranks as medium-sized. This sequence joins TRBV4-3 and TRBJ2-7; 7 nucleotides agree with TRBD1. This CDR3 spans 15 amino acids. The V and J ends lost 3 bases and 2 bases, in that order; junction bases with no gene match: 7. Germline lookup yields CDR1 LGHNA and CDR2 YSLEER. The CDR3: CASSHSPGTAYEQYF. Here the CDR3 DNA reads TGCGCCAGCAGCCACTCCCCCGGGACAGCCTACGAGCAGTACTTC.

The chain recombines TRBV30 with TRBJ2-1; tentatively, D is TRBD1 (5 bases). Deletions cut 2 bases from V and 7 bases from J, with 21 bases between. Germline assignment: CDR1 GTSNPN and CDR2 SVGIG (reference sequence). The CDR3 has 16 residues. The CDR3: CAWSRLQAVPRNEQFF. In DNA form, the CDR3 reads TGTGCCTGGAGTAGGTTACAGGCCGTACCTAGAAATGAGCAGTTCTTC.

In its sample, this clonotype ranks as medium-sized (0.01 to 0.1%). This rearrangement joins TRBV6-5 to TRBJ1-2; a weak D match, TRBD1 (5 bases). The V end lost 0 bases, the J end lost 2 bases, and 16 bases lay between the germline ends. This CDR3 has 17 residues. Germline CDR1 reads MNHEY; CDR2 reads SVGAGI. The CDR3 sequence is CASSYSTVWGPNYGYTF. The CDR3 region has the DNA TGTGCCAGCAGTTACTCGACGGTATGGGGCCCCAACTATGGCTACACCTTC.

This clonotype was recorded at least ten times. V usage is TRBV6-5 and J usage is TRBJ1-2; D may be TRBD1 (6 bases). Trimming stripped 6 bases from V and 1 base from J, with 18 bases between. The CDR3 contains 16 residues. Germline-derived CDR1 and CDR2 are MNHEY and SVGAGI. CDR3 protein: CASRDGGGGLNYGYTF. CDR3 in DNA: TGTGCCAGCAGGGATGGTGGGGGCGGCCTTAACTATGGCTACACCTTC.

This clonotype was detected a few times. The V call is TRBV28, the J call TRBJ1-1, with D possibly being TRBD1 (6 bases). The V gene lost 6 bases and the J gene lost 3 bases, with 14 bases spanning the gap. Germline loops: CDR1 MDHEN, CDR2 SYDVKM. The CDR3 is made up of 14 amino acids. The CDR3 spells CASSSAGGHTEAFF. The CDR3 coding sequence is TGTGCCAGCAGCTCCGCCGGGGGGCACACTGAAGCTTTCTTT.

In this sample, this clonotype is medium-sized. The rearrangement uses TRBV4-3 and TRBJ1-1, with 12 positions matching TRBD1. The CDR3 runs 16 residues. In germline, CDR1 is LGHNA, CDR2 YSLEER. V gave up 0 bases and J gave up 2 bases; unmatched junction bases: 1. The CDR3 bases are TGCGCCAGCAGCCAAGATGGGACAGGGGGCAACACTGAAGCTTTCTTT. Its protein is CASSQDGTGGNTEAFF.

This clonotype was detected ten times or more. The chain has TRBV11-2 and TRBJ2-3; tentatively, D is TRBD1 (6 bases). V was cut by 1 base and J by 6 bases, with 8 bases left in between. The V gene's germline CDR1 is SGHAT and CDR2 FQNNGV. This CDR3 region has 13 residues. The CDR3 is CASSLVTGDTQYF. In DNA, the CDR3 is TGTGCCAGCAGCTTAGTTACAGGGGATACGCAGTATTTT.

The chain uses TRBV4-1 and TRBJ1-4; D is perhaps TRBD1 (6 bases). This CDR3 comprises 14 residues. Trimming removed 4 bases from V and 5 bases from J, with 11 bases in between. Germline CDR1 is MGHRA and CDR2 is YSYEKL. The CDR3: CASSPGQRNEKLFF. In DNA form, the CDR3 reads TGCGCCAGCAGCCCGGGACAAAGGAATGAAAAACTGTTTTTT.

This clonotype appeared many times. The genes are TRBV24-1 and TRBJ2-3; D may match TRBD1 or TRBD2 (5 bases each). The V and J ends lost 2 bases and 0 bases respectively, with 5 bases between them. The CDR3 length is 14 residues. Germline V gene sequence: CDR1 KGHDR, CDR2 SFDVKD. The CDR3 reads CATSDWDSTDTQYF. CDR3 nucleotides: TGTGCCACCAGTGATTGGGACAGCACAGATACGCAGTATTTT.

This clonotype was observed many times. This chain joins TRBV12-3 or TRBV12-4 and TRBJ2-7; the match to TRBD2 covers 11 bases. The CDR3 is 14 residues long. The J segment lost 7 bases and the V segment lost 2 bases, leaving 4 bases of the junction unmatched. The CDR3 nucleotides are TGTGCCAGCAGTTTACGGGCTAGCGGGGGGGAGCAGTACTTC. It specifies CASSLRASGGEQYF.